This T cell receptor beta chain was obtained from a study of blood T cell repertoires in COVID-19. This clone was seen once. Unmatched junction bases numbered 10, after V lost 1 base and J lost 6 bases. Per the germline V gene, CDR1 is SGDLS and CDR2 is YYNGEE. The CDR3 has 16 residues. The protocol was immunoSEQ multiplex PCR, while the TCRdb copy is restricted to in-frame clones and leaves out a portion. The sample has 100,000 to 150,000 clones; 81% are singletons. This clonotype was sampled from a man aged 25-45 years with COVID-19, enrolled during active disease. Sequencing input: peripheral blood. The chain is built from TRBV9 and TRBJ2-3, with 8 bases lining up with TRBD2. CDR3 loop: CASSVRRGANGDTQYF. The CDR3 DNA reads TGTGCCAGCAGCGTAAGGCGGGGGGCGAACGGGGATACGCAGTATTTT.